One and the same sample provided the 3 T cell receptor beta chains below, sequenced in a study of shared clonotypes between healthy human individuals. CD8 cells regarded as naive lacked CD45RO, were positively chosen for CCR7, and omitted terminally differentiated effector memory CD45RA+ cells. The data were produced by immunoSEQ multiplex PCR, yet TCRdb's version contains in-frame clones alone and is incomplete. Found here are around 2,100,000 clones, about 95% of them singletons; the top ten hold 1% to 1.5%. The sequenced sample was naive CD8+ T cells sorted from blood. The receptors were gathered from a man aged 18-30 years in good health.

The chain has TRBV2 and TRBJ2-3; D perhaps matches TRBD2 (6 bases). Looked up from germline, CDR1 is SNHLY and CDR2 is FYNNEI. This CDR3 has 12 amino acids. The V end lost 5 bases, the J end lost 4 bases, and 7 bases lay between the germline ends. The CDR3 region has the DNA TGTGCCAGCAGTAGACTAGCAGATACGCAGTATTTT. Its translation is CASSRLADTQYF.

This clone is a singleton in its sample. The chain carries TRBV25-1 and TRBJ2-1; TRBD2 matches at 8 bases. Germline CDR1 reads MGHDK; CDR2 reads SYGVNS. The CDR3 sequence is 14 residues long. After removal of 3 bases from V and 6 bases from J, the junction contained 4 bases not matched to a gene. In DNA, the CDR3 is TGTGCCAGCAGTGAGGGACTAGGGGGCAATGAGCAGTTCTTC. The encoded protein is CASSEGLGGNEQFF.

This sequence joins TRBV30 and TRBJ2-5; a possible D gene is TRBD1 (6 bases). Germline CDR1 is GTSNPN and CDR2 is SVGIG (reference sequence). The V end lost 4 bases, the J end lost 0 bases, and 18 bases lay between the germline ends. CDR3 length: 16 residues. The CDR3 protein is CAWMQGAKGDQETQYF. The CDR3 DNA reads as TGTGCCTGGATGCAGGGAGCGAAGGGGGACCAAGAGACCCAGTACTTC.